This TCR beta chain derives from a study of Ad26.COV2.S vaccination and SARS-CoV-2 variants. Study-level points and caveats: Spike-specific responses of CD8+ and CD4+ T cells were reported to display substantial breadth after vaccination. Greater spike-specific TCR breadth was seen in vaccine recipients than in placebo recipients. Comparability of non-spike TCR breadth was observed across vaccine and placebo recipients.

The CDR3 runs to 14 residues. With 6 bases clipped from V and 4 bases from J, the junction kept 8 bases outside the gene matches. CDR1 is LNHDA and CDR2 is SQIVND in the germline V gene (reference sequence). As for this clone: Its antigen is still unknown.

The table came from immunoSEQ multiplex PCR; TCRdb's copy has only in-frame clones and leaves some out. Of about 370,000 clones listed, 75% to 90% are singletons. Sample treatment: around 19 received Ad26.COV2.S at low or high dose, single or two shots; roughly five received placebo; per-sample allocation not given. At day 63 after the first vaccine or placebo injection, samples were drawn. Donor was an adult aged 18-55 years in Boston. This sample comprised peripheral blood, obtained in a trial of Ad26.COV2.S vaccine versus placebo. The TCR comes from a person between 18 and 65 years old who received the Ad26.COV2.S COVID-19 vaccine or a placebo. The chain is built from TRBV19 and TRBJ1-2; 7 bases line up with TRBD1. The CDR3 DNA is TGTGCCAGTAGCCTCGAGGGACAGATCTATGGCTACACCTTC. Translating gives CASSLEGQIYGYTF.